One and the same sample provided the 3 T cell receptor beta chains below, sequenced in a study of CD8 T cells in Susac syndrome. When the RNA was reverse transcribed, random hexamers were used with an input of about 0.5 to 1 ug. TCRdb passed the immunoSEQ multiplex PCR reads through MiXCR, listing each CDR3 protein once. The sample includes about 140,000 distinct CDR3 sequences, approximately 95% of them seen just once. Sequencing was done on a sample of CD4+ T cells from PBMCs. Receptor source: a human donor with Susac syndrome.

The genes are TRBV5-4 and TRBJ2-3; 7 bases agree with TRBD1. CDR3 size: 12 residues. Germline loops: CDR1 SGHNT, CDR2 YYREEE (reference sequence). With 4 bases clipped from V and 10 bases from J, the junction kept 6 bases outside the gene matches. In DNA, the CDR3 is TGTGCCAGCAGCGCAAGGGACAGTCCGCAGTATTTT. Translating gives CASSARDSPQYF.

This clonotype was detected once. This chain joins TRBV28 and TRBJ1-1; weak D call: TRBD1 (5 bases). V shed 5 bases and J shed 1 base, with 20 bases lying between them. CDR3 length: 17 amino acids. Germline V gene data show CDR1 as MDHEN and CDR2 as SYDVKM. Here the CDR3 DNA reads TGTGCCAGCAGTAAAACGCAGGGTCGGGTGGGGAACACTGAAGCTTTCTTT. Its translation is CASSKTQGRVGNTEAFF.

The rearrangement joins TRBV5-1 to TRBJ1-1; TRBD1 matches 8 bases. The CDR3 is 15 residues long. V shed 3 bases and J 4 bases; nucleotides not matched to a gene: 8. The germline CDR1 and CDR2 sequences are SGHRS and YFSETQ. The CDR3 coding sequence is TGCGCCAGCAGCTCCGGACAGGGCTTCAGCACTGAAGCTTTCTTT. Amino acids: CASSSGQGFSTEAFF.